The 23 T cell receptor beta chains listed next were all sequenced from one sample in a study of neoadjuvant anti-PD-1 for oral cavity cancer. Assay used: immunoSEQ multiplex PCR; TCRdb lists only in-frame clones, some missing. The sample contains approximately 13,000 clones, 65% of which appear only once. Material: PBMCs, obtained before nivolumab (anti-PD-1) treatment. The origin of the receptors is a person between 40 and 85 years old with oral cavity squamous cell carcinoma.

This clone was recorded once. The chain carries TRBV6-5 and TRBJ1-2, with TRBD1 matching over 12 bases. Trimming at V came to 7 bases and at J to 8 bases, leaving 5 bases not matched to a gene. Germline CDR1 MNHEY, CDR2 SVGAGI. CDR3 length equals 13 residues. The CDR3 nucleotides read TGTGCCAGCAAGGGACAGGGGGCGGAGGGCTACACCTTC. Amino acids: CASKGQGAEGYTF.

The DNA of the CDR3 is TGTGCCAGCAGCGTAGCGTTGGGACAGGGCCTGGATGGCTACACCTTC. This gives the protein CASSVALGQGLDGYTF. The gene calls are TRBV9 and TRBJ1-2; TRBD1 agrees at 9 bases. Germline V gene data show CDR1 as SGDLS and CDR2 as YYNGEE. V lost 0 bases, J lost 6 bases, and 9 bases stayed unmatched. The CDR3 runs 16 residues.

Concerning this clone: This sample includes further DNA sequences coding for the same CDR3. This chain connects TRBV20-1 to TRBJ1-2, with D unresolved. The V and J ends lost 5 bases and 5 bases respectively, with 6 bases between them. CDR3 length: 10 residues. CDR1 is DFQATT and CDR2 is SNEGSKA in the germline V gene (reference sequence). The CDR3 loop is CSAFQYGYTF. CDR3 nucleotides: TGCAGTGCTTTTCAGTATGGCTACACCTTC.

This chain connects TRBV29-1 to TRBJ2-7; weak D call: TRBD1 (6 bases). The CDR3 contains 15 residues. The germline V and J ends were trimmed by 2 bases and 4 bases, with 18 bases remaining between them. CDR1 and CDR2 (germline): SQVTM, ANQGSEA. The CDR3: CSVELTGTAGYEQYF. The CDR3 DNA reads as TGCAGCGTTGAATTGACAGGTACCGCCGGGTACGAGCAGTACTTC.

A few counts support this clone. The chain recombines TRBV5-8 with TRBJ1-2; TRBD1 matches at 9 bases. The V gene's germline CDR1 is SGHTS and CDR2 YDEGEE. J gave up 7 bases and V 4 bases, and 2 bases lay outside the gene matches. The CDR3 totals 12 residues. The CDR3 region is CASSRTGAGYTF. In nucleotides, the CDR3 is TGTGCCAGCAGCCGGACAGGGGCTGGCTACACCTTC.

The gene calls are TRBV5-1 and TRBJ1-6; TRBD1 agrees at 7 bases. Germline V gene sequence: CDR1 SGHRS, CDR2 YFSETQ. V dropped 0 bases and J dropped 0; count of bases not matched to a gene: 9. The CDR3 spans 19 residues. The CDR3 DNA sequence: TGCGCCAGCAGCTTGGAGGTACAGGGGTTGAGCTCCTATAATTCACCCCTCCACTTT. Residues: CASSLEVQGLSSYNSPLHF.

The chain uses TRBV7-9 and TRBJ2-5; tentative D call: TRBD2 (5 bases). CDR3 length: 15 amino acids. V shed 5 bases and J shed 7 bases, with 20 bases lying between them. CDR1 is SEHNR and CDR2 is FQNEAQ in the germline V gene (reference sequence). The CDR3 sequence is CASSPLTISRGTQYF. DNA for the CDR3: TGTGCCAGCAGCCCCCTTACTATCTCTCGGGGGACCCAGTACTTC.

This chain connects TRBV9 to TRBJ1-6, with 9 bases matching TRBD1. Germline CDR1 SGDLS, CDR2 YYNGEE. The CDR3 has 15 residues. The V and J ends lost 3 bases and 6 bases, in that order; junction bases with no gene match: 4. The DNA for the CDR3 is TGTGCCAGCAGCGCCGGGACAGGGTCTAATTCACCCCTCCACTTT. Its protein product is CASSAGTGSNSPLHF. The full variable domain, in which reference TRBV9 and TRBJ1-6 provide the parts outside the CDR3, is DSGVTQTPKHLITATGQRVTLRCSPRSGDLSVYWYQQSLDQGLQFLIQYYNGEERAKGNILERFSAQQFPDLHSELNLSSLELGDSALYFCASSAGTGSNSPLHFGNGTRLTVT.

Within the sample, this clone is medium-sized. The V and J genes are TRBV5-1 and TRBJ2-1, with 11 bases aligning to TRBD2. V was clipped by 3 bases and J by 3 bases; unmatched bases: 8. Germline assignment: CDR1 SGHRS and CDR2 YFSETQ. The CDR3 has 17 residues. The CDR3 region is CASSSRPGLADYNEQFF. CDR3 in DNA: TGCGCCAGCAGCTCACGCCCGGGACTAGCGGACTACAATGAGCAGTTCTTC.

The chain recombines TRBV6-4 with TRBJ2-2; weak D call: TRBD2 (6 bases). The CDR3 extends over 14 amino acids. Trimming stripped 5 bases from V and 9 bases from J, with 16 bases between. Germline values: CDR1 MRHNA, CDR2 SNTAGT. DNA for the CDR3: TGTGCCAGCAGTCCGCGGGGAGAATCCCGGGAGCTGTTTTTT. Its translation: CASSPRGESRELFF.

This clone was observed once. Other DNA sequences in this sample translate to the same CDR3. The CDR3 nucleotides are TGCAGTGCTAGAGATCCCGGCGGCTACACCTTC. Its translation: CSARDPGGYTF. The rearrangement uses TRBV20-1 and TRBJ1-2; D is uncertain. CDR1 is DFQATT, CDR2 SNEGSKA, per germline (reference sequence). The CDR3 contains 11 residues. V lost 0 bases and J lost 8, with 7 bases in between.

This clone showed up just once. The V gene is TRBV28, the J gene TRBJ1-1; no reliable D call. In germline, CDR1 is MDHEN, CDR2 SYDVKM. The CDR3 length is 16 residues. With 5 bases removed from V and 3 bases from J, the gap between germline ends came to 19 bases. CDR3 sequence (DNA): TGTGCCAGCAGTCCCAACGATTGGCCCCGGGACACTGAAGCTTTCTTT. This gives the protein CASSPNDWPRDTEAFF.

This clone was observed a single time. The gene calls are TRBV2 and TRBJ2-7, with D tentatively TRBD1 (6 bases). There are 15 residues in the CDR3. From germline, CDR1 is SNHLY and CDR2 FYNNEI. Trimming stripped 6 bases from V and 3 bases from J, with 18 bases between. The CDR3 is CASRDPTGDYYEQYF. The CDR3 nucleotides are TGTGCCAGCAGGGACCCGACAGGAGATTACTACGAGCAGTACTTC.

The chain recombines TRBV5-1 with TRBJ1-1, with 7 bases lining up with TRBD1. The CDR3 runs 14 residues. Germline V gives CDR1 SGHRS, CDR2 YFSETQ. After removal of 1 base from V and 8 bases from J, the junction contained 8 bases not matched to a gene. CDR3 coding DNA: TGCGCCAGCAGCTTGTCCCGGACAGGCGGGGAAGCTTTCTTT. Protein sequence: CASSLSRTGGEAFF.

The chain employs TRBV27 and TRBJ2-5, with D perhaps TRBD1 (7 bases). CDR3 size: 14 residues. V was shortened by 2 bases and J by 5 bases, with 12 bases between the two germline ends. Germline loops: CDR1 MNHEY, CDR2 SMNVEV (reference sequence). CDR3 loop: CASSLAGGLETQYF. CDR3 sequence (DNA): TGTGCCAGCAGTTTAGCAGGGGGGTTGGAGACCCAGTACTTC.

This clone was counted between two and nine times. The J gene is TRBJ2-1, the V gene TRBV27; D gene uncertain. The CDR3 runs 15 residues. V lost 5 bases and J 3 bases, leaving 14 bases between the germline ends. Germline V gives CDR1 MNHEY, CDR2 SMNVEV (reference sequence). CDR3: CASSRSQTLYNEQFF. The DNA for the CDR3 is TGTGCCAGCAGTAGGTCACAGACTCTCTACAATGAGCAGTTCTTC.

The CDR3 reads CASSDPGTVRNEQFF. The CDR3 nucleotides read TGTGCCAGCAGTGACCCCGGGACAGTTCGCAATGAGCAGTTCTTC. The rearrangement links TRBV6-1 to TRBJ2-1; 7 bases fit TRBD1. The length of the CDR3 is 15 residues. With 3 bases clipped from V and 6 bases from J, the junction kept 8 bases outside the gene matches. From germline, CDR1 is MNHNS and CDR2 SASEGT.

The chain recombines TRBV29-1 with TRBJ2-2; 8 bases line up with TRBD1. V trimming: 7 bases; J trimming: 4 bases; junction bases outside the gene matches: 5. The CDR3 totals 13 residues. Germline V gives CDR1 SQVTM, CDR2 ANQGSEA. DNA for the CDR3: TGCAGCGCAGGGGGCCGGGGCACCGGGGAGCTGTTTTTT. This codes for CSAGGRGTGELFF.

The chain links TRBV7-9 to TRBJ1-1; 9 nucleotides align to TRBD1. The CDR3 has 16 residues. Trimming cost V 6 bases and J 5 bases; bases outside gene matches: 13. Germline V gives CDR1 SEHNR, CDR2 FQNEAQ (reference sequence). CDR3 nucleotide sequence: TGTGCCAGCAGACCACGACAGGGGGAAGAGAGAACTGAAGCTTTCTTT. Protein product: CASRPRQGEERTEAFF. The full variable domain, its missing parts supplied by reference TRBV7-9 and TRBJ1-1, is DTGVSQNPRHKITKRGQNVTFRCDPISEHNRLYWYRQTLGQGPEFLTYFQNEAQLEKSRLLSDRFSAERPKGSFSTLEIQRTEQGDSAMYLCASRPRQGEERTEAFFGQGTRLTVV.

The chain joins TRBV29-1 to TRBJ1-2; 7 nucleotides align to TRBD1. The CDR3 extends over 14 amino acids. Germline V gene data show CDR1 as SQVTM and CDR2 as ANQGSEA. V lost 4 bases to trimming and J lost 8 bases; unmatched junction nucleotides: 13. CDR3 coding DNA: TGCAGCGTTGGGGGTAGACAGGGTGGAAACGGCTACACCTTC. Translation: CSVGGRQGGNGYTF.

This clone has just one count. The chain has TRBV10-2 and TRBJ2-6; D not certain. The CDR3 length is 16 residues. Per germline, CDR1 WSHSY and CDR2 SAAADI. V was clipped by 3 bases and J by 0 bases, with 9 bases between them. The chain's CDR3 is CASSDGPSSGANVLTF. CDR3 coding DNA: TGCGCCAGCAGTGATGGACCGTCCTCTGGGGCCAACGTCCTGACTTTC.

The genes are TRBV5-1 and TRBJ2-5, with D possibly TRBD2 on 6 matching bases. CDR1 and CDR2 (germline): SGHRS, YFSETQ. The CDR3 has 13 residues. V was cut by 4 bases and J by 5 bases, with 12 bases left in between. CDR3 sequence (DNA): TGCGCCAGCAGCCGGGAGCTCGGGGAGACCCAGTACTTC. This encodes CASSRELGETQYF.

This clone was found a few times. The CDR3 nucleotides read TGTGCCAGCAGTTACCGCAGGGGAGGGCAGCCCCAGCATTTT. Amino acids: CASSYRRGGQPQHF. The genes are TRBV6-5 and TRBJ1-5; a possible D gene is TRBD1 (6 bases). Germline V gene sequence: CDR1 MNHEY, CDR2 SVGAGI. The CDR3 spans 14 residues. Deletions cut 2 bases from V and 7 bases from J, with 12 bases between.